Listed below are T cell receptor beta chains from one sample, sequenced in a study of blood T cell repertoires in COVID-19. The method was immunoSEQ multiplex PCR; TCRdb's version includes in-frame clones alone and lacks a portion of them. The sample lists approximately 49,000 clones; around 87% were seen once. The sample was peripheral blood. The receptors originated from a man aged 45-65 years with acute or convalescent COVID-19. Both conserved end residues are part of each CDR3. Fields, in order: D gene, clone size, V gene, J gene, CDR3 DNA, CDR3 protein. D genes are given only for firm matches. Some rows mark clone size as missing; the rest say once, few, many or name a class of expanded clone.

d_gene: -
abundance: -
v_gene: TRBV30
j_gene: TRBJ1-5
CDR3nt: TGTGCCTGGAGTGTGGGGGGAGATCAGCCCCAGCATTTT
CDR3aa: CAWSVGGDQPQHF

d_gene: -
abundance: -
v_gene: TRBV7-9
j_gene: TRBJ1-6
CDR3nt: TGTGCCAGCACCAACCGGGGGTTTGGAAATTCACCCCTCCACTTT
CDR3aa: CASTNRGFGNSPLHF

d_gene: TRBD2
abundance: -
v_gene: TRBV24-1
j_gene: TRBJ2-1
CDR3nt: TGTGCCACCAGCCGAGGGACTAGCGGGAGGGCCAACAATGAGCAGTTCTTC
CDR3aa: CATSRGTSGRANNEQFF

d_gene: TRBD1
abundance: -
v_gene: TRBV7-9
j_gene: TRBJ2-7
CDR3nt: TGTGCCAGCAGCTTAGGGACAGGGGGGAGGTCCTACGAGCAGTACTTC
CDR3aa: CASSLGTGGRSYEQYF

d_gene: TRBD1
abundance: -
v_gene: TRBV5-1
j_gene: TRBJ1-1
CDR3nt: TGCGCCAGCAGCCGAGGACAGGGAGGAACTGAAGCTTTCTTT
CDR3aa: CASSRGQGGTEAFF

d_gene: TRBD2
abundance: once
v_gene: TRBV11-3
j_gene: TRBJ2-1
CDR3nt: TGTGCCAGCAGCTTAGCAGCGGGACCATACAATGAGCAGTTCTTC
CDR3aa: CASSLAAGPYNEQFF

d_gene: TRBD2
abundance: -
v_gene: TRBV28
j_gene: TRBJ2-1
CDR3nt: TGTGCCAGCAGTGACCCCCGAGTTACTAGCGGGAGGGCGGATGAGCAGTTCTTC
CDR3aa: CASSDPRVTSGRADEQFF

d_gene: -
abundance: -
v_gene: TRBV27
j_gene: TRBJ2-1
CDR3nt: TGTGCCAGCAGTCTTGGAGTGGGTGAGCAGTTCTTC
CDR3aa: CASSLGVGEQFF

d_gene: -
abundance: few
v_gene: TRBV27
j_gene: TRBJ2-7
CDR3nt: TGTGCCAGCAGGCGTTCAGTGGGGGCCGAGAGCTACGAGCAGTACTTC
CDR3aa: CASRRSVGAESYEQYF

d_gene: TRBD1
abundance: -
v_gene: TRBV5-6
j_gene: TRBJ2-7
CDR3nt: TGTGCCAGCAGCTTGCCTGGGACAGGGGGCCACGAGCAGTACTTC
CDR3aa: CASSLPGTGGHEQYF

d_gene: TRBD2
abundance: -
v_gene: TRBV9
j_gene: TRBJ2-7
CDR3nt: TGTGCCAGCAGCGTAGGGGAGGGACTAGCGGGACCATACGAGCAGTACTTC
CDR3aa: CASSVGEGLAGPYEQYF

d_gene: TRBD1
abundance: -
v_gene: TRBV6-6
j_gene: TRBJ2-7
CDR3nt: TGTGCCAGCAGTCCGGGACAGGGGGCCGGCGAGCAGTACTTC
CDR3aa: CASSPGQGAGEQYF

d_gene: -
abundance: -
v_gene: TRBV6-5
j_gene: TRBJ1-2
CDR3nt: TGTGCCGGAAGAAAGTCGGGGGACGACTATGGCTACACCTTC
CDR3aa: CAGRKSGDDYGYTF

d_gene: TRBD1
abundance: -
v_gene: TRBV30
j_gene: TRBJ1-4
CDR3nt: TGTGCCTGGAGTGTAGGGACAGATAATGAAAAACTGTTTTTT
CDR3aa: CAWSVGTDNEKLFF

d_gene: TRBD1
abundance: -
v_gene: TRBV3-1/TRBV3-2
j_gene: TRBJ1-4
CDR3nt: TGTGCCAGCAGCCAGCTCAACAGGGGGGGCGAAAAACTGTTTTTT
CDR3aa: CASSQLNRGGEKLFF

d_gene: -
abundance: once
v_gene: TRBV3-1/TRBV3-2
j_gene: TRBJ2-5
CDR3nt: TGTGCCAGCAGCCAAGGAGTACGAGTTCAAGAGACCCAGTACTTC
CDR3aa: CASSQGVRVQETQYF

d_gene: -
abundance: -
v_gene: TRBV12-2
j_gene: TRBJ2-7
CDR3nt: TGTGCAAGTCGCTTAGCGTGGGACAGGAGCTCCTACGAGCAGTACTTC
CDR3aa: CASRLAWDRSSYEQYF

d_gene: TRBD2
abundance: -
v_gene: TRBV5-1
j_gene: TRBJ2-7
CDR3nt: TGCGCCAGCAGCTCGGGACTAGCGGCGATCCCCCCCGAGCAGTACTTC
CDR3aa: CASSSGLAAIPPEQYF

d_gene: -
abundance: -
v_gene: TRBV18
j_gene: TRBJ2-5
CDR3nt: TGTGCCAGCTCACCACACCGAGACAGGCCCGAACAAGAGACCCAGTACTTC
CDR3aa: CASSPHRDRPEQETQYF

d_gene: TRBD1
abundance: once
v_gene: TRBV2
j_gene: TRBJ1-1
CDR3nt: TGTGCCAGCAGTAACCTCGAAATCGGAGACAGGGGTGAAGCTTTCTTT
CDR3aa: CASSNLEIGDRGEAFF

d_gene: TRBD1
abundance: few
v_gene: TRBV7-6
j_gene: TRBJ2-3
CDR3nt: TGTGCCAGCAGCTTAGTGACAGGGACAAGCACAGATACGCAGTATTTT
CDR3aa: CASSLVTGTSTDTQYF

d_gene: TRBD1
abundance: -
v_gene: TRBV11-3
j_gene: TRBJ2-3
CDR3nt: TGTGCCAGCAGCTTACTCCCCCAGGGGGCGTTTGCAACAGATACGCAGTATTTT
CDR3aa: CASSLLPQGAFATDTQYF

d_gene: TRBD1
abundance: -
v_gene: TRBV7-8
j_gene: TRBJ1-3
CDR3nt: TGTGCCAGCAGCTCAAGACAGGGCCCAACACTTACATTCTCTGGAAACACCATATATTTT
CDR3aa: CASSSRQGPTLTFSGNTIYF